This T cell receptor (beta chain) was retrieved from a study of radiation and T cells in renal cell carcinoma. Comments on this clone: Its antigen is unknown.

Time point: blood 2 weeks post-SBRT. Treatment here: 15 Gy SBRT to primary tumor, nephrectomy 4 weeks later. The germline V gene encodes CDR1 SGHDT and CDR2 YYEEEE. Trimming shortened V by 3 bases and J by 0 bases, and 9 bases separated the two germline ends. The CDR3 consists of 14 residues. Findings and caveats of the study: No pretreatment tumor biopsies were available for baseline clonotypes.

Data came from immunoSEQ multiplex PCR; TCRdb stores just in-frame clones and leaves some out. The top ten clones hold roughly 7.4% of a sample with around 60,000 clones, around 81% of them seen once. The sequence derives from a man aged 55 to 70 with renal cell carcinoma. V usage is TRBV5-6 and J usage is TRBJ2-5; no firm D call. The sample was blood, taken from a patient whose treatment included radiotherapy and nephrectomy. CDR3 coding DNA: TGTGCCAGCAGCTCCCTGTGGTACCAAGAGACCCAGTACTTC. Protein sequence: CASSSLWYQETQYF. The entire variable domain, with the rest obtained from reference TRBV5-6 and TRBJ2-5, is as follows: DAGVTQSPTHLIKTRGQQVTLRCSPKSGHDTVSWYQQALGQGPQFIFQYYEEEERQRGNFPDRFSGHQFPNYSSELNVNALLLGDSALYLCASSSLWYQETQYFGPGTRLLVL.